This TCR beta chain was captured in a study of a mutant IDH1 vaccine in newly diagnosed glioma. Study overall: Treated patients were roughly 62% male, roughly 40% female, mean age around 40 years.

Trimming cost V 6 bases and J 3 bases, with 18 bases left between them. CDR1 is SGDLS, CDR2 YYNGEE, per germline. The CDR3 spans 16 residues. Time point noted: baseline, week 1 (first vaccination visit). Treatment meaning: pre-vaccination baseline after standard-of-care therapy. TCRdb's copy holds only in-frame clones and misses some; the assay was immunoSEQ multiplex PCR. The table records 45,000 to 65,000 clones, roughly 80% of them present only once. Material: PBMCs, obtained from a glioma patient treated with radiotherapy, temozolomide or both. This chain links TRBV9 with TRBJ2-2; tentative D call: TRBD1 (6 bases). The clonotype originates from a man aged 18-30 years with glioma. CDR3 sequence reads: CASTRGGILYTGELFF. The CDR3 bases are TGTGCCAGCACCCGAGGGGGAATCCTGTACACCGGGGAGCTGTTTTTT.